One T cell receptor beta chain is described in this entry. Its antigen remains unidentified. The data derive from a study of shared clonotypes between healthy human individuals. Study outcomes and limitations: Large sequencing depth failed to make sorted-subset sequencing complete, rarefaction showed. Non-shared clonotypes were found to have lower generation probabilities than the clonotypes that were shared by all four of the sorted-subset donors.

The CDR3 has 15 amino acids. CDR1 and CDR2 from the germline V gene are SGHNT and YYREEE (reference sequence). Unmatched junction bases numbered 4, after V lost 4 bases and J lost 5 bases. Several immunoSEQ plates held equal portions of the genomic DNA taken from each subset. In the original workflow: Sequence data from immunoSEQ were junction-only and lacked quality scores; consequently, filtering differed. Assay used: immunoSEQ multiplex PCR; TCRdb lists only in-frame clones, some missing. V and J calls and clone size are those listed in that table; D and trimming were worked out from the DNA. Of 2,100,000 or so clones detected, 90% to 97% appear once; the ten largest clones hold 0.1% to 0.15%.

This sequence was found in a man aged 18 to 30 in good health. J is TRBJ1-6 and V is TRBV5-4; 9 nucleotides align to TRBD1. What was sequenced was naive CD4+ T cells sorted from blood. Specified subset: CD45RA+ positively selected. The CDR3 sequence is CASSPTGGNNSPLHF. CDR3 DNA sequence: TGTGCCAGCAGCCCAACAGGGGGCAATAATTCACCCCTCCACTTT.